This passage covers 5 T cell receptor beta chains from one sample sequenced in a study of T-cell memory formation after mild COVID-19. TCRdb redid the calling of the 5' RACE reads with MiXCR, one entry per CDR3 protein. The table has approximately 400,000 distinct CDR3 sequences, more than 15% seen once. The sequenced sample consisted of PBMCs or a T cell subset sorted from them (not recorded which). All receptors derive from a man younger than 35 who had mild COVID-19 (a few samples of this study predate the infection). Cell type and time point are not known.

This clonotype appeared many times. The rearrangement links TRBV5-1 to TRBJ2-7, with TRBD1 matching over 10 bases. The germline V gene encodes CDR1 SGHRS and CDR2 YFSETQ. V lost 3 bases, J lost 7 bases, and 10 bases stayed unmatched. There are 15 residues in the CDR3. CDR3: CASSSGTGVRFEQYF. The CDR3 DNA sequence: TGCGCCAGCAGCTCCGGGACAGGGGTCCGTTTTGAGCAGTACTTC. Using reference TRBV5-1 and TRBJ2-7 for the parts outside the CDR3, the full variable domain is KAGVTQTPRYLIKTRGQQVTLSCSPISGHRSVSWYQQTPGQGLQFLFEYFSETQRNKGNFPGRFSGRQFSNSRSEMNVSTLELGDSALYLCASSSGTGVRFEQYFGPGTRLTVT.

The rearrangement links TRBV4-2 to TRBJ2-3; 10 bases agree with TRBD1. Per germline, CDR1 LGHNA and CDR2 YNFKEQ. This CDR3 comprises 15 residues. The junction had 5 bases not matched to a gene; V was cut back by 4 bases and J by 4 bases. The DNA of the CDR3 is TGTGCCAGCAGCCCGGGACAGGGGCAGTCAGATACGCAGTATTTT. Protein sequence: CASSPGQGQSDTQYF.

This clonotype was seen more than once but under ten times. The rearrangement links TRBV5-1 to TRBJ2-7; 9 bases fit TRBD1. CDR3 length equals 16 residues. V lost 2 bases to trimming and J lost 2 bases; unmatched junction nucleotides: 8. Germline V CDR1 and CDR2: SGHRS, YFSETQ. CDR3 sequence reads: CASSFITGTGTYEQYV. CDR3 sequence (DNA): TGCGCCAGCAGCTTTATTACCGGGACAGGGACCTACGAGCAGTACGTC.

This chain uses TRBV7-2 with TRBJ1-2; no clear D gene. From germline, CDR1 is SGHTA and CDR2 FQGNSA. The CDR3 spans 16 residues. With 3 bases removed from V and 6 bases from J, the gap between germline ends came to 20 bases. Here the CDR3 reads CASSLLAGLNRDGYTF. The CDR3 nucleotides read TGTGCCAGCAGCTTGTTGGCGGGCTTAAATCGGGATGGCTACACCTTC.

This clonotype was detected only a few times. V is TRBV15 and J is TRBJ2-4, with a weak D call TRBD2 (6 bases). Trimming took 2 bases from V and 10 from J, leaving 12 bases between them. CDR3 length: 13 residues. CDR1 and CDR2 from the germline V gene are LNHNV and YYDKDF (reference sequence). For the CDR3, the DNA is TGTGCCACCAGCAGAACTCCGGGGGAAATTCAGTACTTC. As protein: CATSRTPGEIQYF.